This T cell receptor beta chain appears in the sequencing data of a study of blood T cell repertoires in COVID-19. On the study more broadly: In each case, the material was cDNA or gDNA derived from T cells, B-cell-depleted T cells, or PBMCs.

Using immunoSEQ multiplex PCR, the repertoire was profiled, and TCRdb retains in-frame clones only, with some absent. The sample records 260,000 or so clones, roughly 80% being singletons. Followed over time, Seattle patients had been enrolled while infection was active. This clone occurred a few times. This CDR3 spans 16 amino acids. Per the germline V gene, CDR1 is SGHAT and CDR2 is FQNNGV. With 5 bases clipped from V and 2 bases from J, the junction kept 6 bases outside the gene matches. J is TRBJ1-1 and V is TRBV11-2, with 12 bases identical to TRBD1. Sequences were obtained from peripheral blood. This receptor was obtained from an elderly woman with COVID-19, enrolled during active disease. The CDR3 loop reads CASSAGQGAGNTEAFF. The CDR3 DNA sequence: TGTGCCAGCAGCGCGGGACAGGGGGCTGGAAACACTGAAGCTTTCTTT.